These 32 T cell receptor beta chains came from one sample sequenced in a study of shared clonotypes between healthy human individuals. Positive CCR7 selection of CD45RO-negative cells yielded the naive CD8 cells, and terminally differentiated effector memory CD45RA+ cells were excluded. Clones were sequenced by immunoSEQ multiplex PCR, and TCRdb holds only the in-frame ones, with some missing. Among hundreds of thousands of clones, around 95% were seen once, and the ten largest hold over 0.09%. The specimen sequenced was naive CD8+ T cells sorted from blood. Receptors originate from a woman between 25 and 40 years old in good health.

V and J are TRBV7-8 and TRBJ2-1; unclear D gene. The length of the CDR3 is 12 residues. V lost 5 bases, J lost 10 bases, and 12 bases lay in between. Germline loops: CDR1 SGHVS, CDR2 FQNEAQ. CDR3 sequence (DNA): TGTGCCAGCAGCAACCACCGGTGGGAGCAGTTCTTC. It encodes CASSNHRWEQFF.

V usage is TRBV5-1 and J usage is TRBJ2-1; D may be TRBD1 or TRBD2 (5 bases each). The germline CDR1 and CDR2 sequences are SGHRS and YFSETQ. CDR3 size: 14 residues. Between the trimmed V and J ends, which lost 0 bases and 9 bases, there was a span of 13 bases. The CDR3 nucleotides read TGCGCCAGCAGCTTGGCCGGGGCGGGCGGTGAGCAGTTCTTC. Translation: CASSLAGAGGEQFF.

CDR3 sequence reads: CASSVGLAGEYDPSYEQYF. The CDR3 DNA reads as TGTGCCAGTAGTGTTGGACTAGCGGGTGAATACGATCCATCCTACGAGCAGTACTTC. J is TRBJ2-7 and V is TRBV19; 11 bases align to TRBD2. There are 19 residues in the CDR3. The junction had 16 bases not matched to a gene; V was cut back by 5 bases and J by 1 base. Germline V lookup: CDR1 LNHDA, CDR2 SQIVND (reference sequence).

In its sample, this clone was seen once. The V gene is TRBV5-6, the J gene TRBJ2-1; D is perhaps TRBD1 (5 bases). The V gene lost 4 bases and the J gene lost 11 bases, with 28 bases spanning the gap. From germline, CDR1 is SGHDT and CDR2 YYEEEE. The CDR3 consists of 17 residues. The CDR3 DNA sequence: TGTGCCAGCAGCAGAATGGGTTTTTCCGGCAGGGTAGTTCAGCAGTTCTTC. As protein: CASSRMGFSGRVVQQFF.

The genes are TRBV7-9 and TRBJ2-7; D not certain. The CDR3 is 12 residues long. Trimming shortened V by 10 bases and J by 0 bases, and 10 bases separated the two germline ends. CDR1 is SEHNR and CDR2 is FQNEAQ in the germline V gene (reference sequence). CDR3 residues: CATLDPSYEQYF. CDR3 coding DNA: TGTGCCACGCTTGACCCCTCCTACGAGCAGTACTTC.

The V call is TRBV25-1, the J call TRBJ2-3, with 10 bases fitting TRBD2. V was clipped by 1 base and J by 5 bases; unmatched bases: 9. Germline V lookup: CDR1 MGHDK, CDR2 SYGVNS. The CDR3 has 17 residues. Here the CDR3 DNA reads TGTGCCAGCAGTGAATTTGGAGCGGGAGGGCCTAGAGATACGCAGTATTTT. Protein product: CASSEFGAGGPRDTQYF.

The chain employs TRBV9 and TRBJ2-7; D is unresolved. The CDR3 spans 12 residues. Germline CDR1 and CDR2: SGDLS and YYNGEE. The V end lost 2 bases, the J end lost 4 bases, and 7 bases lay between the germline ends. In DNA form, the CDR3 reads TGTGCCAGCAGCGTGACGGGTTACGAGCAGTACTTC. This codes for CASSVTGYEQYF. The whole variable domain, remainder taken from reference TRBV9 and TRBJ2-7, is DSGVTQTPKHLITATGQRVTLRCSPRSGDLSVYWYQQSLDQGLQFLIQYYNGEERAKGNILERFSAQQFPDLHSELNLSSLELGDSALYFCASSVTGYEQYFGPGTRLTVT.

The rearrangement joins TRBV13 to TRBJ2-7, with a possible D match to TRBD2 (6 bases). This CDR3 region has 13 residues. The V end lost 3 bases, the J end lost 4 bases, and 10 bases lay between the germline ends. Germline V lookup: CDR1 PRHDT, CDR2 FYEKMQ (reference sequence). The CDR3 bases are TGTGCCAGCAGCTTTACGGCGGGATACGAGCAGTACTTC. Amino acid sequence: CASSFTAGYEQYF. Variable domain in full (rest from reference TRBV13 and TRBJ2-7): AAGVIQSPRHLIKEKRETATLKCYPIPRHDTVYWYQQGPGQDPQFLISFYEKMQSDKGSIPDRFSAQQFSDYHSELNMSSLELGDSALYFCASSFTAGYEQYFGPGTRLTVT.

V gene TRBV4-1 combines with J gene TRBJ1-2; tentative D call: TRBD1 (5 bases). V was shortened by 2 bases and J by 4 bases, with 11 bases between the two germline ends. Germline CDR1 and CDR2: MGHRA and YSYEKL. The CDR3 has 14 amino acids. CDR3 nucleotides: TGCGCCAGCAGCCAAACGGGGGAGGGCTATGGCTACACCTTC. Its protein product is CASSQTGEGYGYTF.

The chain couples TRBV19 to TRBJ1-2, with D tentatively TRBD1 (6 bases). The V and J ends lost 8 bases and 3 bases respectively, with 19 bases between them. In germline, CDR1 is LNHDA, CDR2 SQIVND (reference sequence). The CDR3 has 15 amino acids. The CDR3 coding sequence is TGTGCCAGTGAACCGGGGGGGCAGGTGGACTATGGCTACACCTTC. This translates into CASEPGGQVDYGYTF.

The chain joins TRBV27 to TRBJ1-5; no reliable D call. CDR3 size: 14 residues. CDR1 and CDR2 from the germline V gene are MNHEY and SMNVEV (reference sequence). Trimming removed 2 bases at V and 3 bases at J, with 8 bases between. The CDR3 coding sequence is TGTGCCAGCAGTTTAGGAAACTTCAATCAGCCCCAGCATTTT. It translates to CASSLGNFNQPQHF.

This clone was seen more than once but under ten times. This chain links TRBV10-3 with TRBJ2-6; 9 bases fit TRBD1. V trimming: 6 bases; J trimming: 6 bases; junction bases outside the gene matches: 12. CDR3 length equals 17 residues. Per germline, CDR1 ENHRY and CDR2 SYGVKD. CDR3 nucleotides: TGTGCCATCAGCGGCGGGACAGGGTCTCTGTTGGCCAACGTCCTGACTTTC. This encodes CAISGGTGSLLANVLTF.

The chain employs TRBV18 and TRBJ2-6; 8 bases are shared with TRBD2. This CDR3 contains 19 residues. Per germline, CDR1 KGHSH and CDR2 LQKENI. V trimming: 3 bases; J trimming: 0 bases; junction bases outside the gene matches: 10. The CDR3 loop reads CASSPTRGSGTSGANVLTF. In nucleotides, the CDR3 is TGTGCCAGCTCACCTACCCGGGGTAGCGGGACCTCTGGGGCCAACGTCCTGACTTTC.

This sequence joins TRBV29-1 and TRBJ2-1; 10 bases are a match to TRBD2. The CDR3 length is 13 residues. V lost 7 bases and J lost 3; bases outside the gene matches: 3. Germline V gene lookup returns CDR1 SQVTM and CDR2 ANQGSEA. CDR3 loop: CSGVAGGYNEQFF. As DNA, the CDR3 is TGCAGCGGGGTAGCGGGAGGCTACAATGAGCAGTTCTTC.

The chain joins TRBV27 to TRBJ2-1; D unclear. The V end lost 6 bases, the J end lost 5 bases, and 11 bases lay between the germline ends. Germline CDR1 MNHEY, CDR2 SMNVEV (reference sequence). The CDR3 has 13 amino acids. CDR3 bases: TGTGCCAGCAGGTTGGACGGAGACAATGAGCAGTTCTTC. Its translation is CASRLDGDNEQFF.

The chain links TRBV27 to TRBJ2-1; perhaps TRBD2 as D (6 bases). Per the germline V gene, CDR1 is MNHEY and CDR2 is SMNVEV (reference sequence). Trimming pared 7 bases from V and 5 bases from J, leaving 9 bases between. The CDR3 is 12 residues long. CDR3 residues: CASTGRNNEQFF. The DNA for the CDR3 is TGTGCCAGCACAGGGAGGAACAATGAGCAGTTCTTC.

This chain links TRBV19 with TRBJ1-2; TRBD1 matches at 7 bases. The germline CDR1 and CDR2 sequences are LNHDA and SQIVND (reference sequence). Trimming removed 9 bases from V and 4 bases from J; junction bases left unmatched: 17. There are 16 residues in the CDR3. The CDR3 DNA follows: TGTGCCAGCACAGACAGGGCCCCCTTGCCCCTCTATGGCTACACCTTC. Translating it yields CASTDRAPLPLYGYTF.

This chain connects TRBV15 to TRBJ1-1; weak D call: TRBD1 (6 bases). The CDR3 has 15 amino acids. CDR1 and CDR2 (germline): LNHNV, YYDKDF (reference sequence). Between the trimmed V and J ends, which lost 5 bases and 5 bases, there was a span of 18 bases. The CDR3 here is CATSPRNRVGTEAFF. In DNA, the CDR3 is TGTGCCACCAGCCCTCGCAACAGGGTGGGGACTGAAGCTTTCTTT. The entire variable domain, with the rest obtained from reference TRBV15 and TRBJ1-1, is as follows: DAMVIQNPRYQVTQFGKPVTLSCSQTLNHNVMYWYQQKSSQAPKLLFHYYDKDFNNEADTPDNFQSRRPNTSFCFLDIRSPGLGDTAMYLCATSPRNRVGTEAFFGQGTRLTVV.

The CDR3 coding sequence is TGTGCCAGCAGTTACTCATCCCACCCTCTCTACGAGCAGTACTTC. Its protein product is CASSYSSHPLYEQYF. The genes are TRBV6-5 and TRBJ2-7; D gene ambiguous. The V end lost 0 bases, the J end lost 3 bases, and 12 bases lay between the germline ends. The CDR3 spans 15 residues. From germline, CDR1 is MNHEY and CDR2 SVGAGI.

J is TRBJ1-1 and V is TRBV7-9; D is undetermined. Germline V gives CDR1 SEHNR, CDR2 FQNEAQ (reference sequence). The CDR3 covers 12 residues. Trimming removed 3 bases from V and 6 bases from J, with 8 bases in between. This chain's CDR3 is CASSLESPEAFF. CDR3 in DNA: TGTGCCAGCAGCTTGGAAAGCCCTGAAGCTTTCTTT.

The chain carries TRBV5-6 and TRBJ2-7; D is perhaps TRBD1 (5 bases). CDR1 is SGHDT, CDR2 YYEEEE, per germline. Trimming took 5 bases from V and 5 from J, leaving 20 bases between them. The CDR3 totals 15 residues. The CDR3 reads CASSFPRAGYHEQYF. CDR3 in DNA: TGTGCCAGCAGTTTCCCCCGGGCAGGGTACCACGAGCAGTACTTC.

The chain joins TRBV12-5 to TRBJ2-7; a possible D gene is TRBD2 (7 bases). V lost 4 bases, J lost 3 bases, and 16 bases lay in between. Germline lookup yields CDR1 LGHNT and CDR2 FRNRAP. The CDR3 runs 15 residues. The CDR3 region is CASGSGEGGIYEQYF. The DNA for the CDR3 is TGTGCTAGTGGTTCGGGTGAGGGGGGGATCTACGAGCAGTACTTC.

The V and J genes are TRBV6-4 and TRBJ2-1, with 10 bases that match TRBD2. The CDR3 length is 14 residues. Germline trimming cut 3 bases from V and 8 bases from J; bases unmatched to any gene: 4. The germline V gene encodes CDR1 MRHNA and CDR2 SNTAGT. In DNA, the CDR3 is TGTGCCAGCAGTGAAGGGGGACTAGCGTATGAGCAGTTCTTC. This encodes CASSEGGLAYEQFF.

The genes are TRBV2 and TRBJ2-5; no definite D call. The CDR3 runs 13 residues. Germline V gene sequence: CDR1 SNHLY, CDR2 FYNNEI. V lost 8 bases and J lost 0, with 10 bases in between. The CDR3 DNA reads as TGTGCCAGCGGCCCCGGACACCAAGAGACCCAGTACTTC. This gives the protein CASGPGHQETQYF. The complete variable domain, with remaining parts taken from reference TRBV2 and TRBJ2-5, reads EPEVTQTPSHQVTQMGQEVILRCVPISNHLYFYWYRQILGQKVEFLVSFYNNEISEKSEIFDDQFSVERPDGSNFTLKIRSTKLEDSAMYFCASGPGHQETQYFGPGTRLLVL.

As DNA, the CDR3 is TGTGCCAGCAGTTACCCCACAGGGGTTGAGCAGTACTTC. As protein: CASSYPTGVEQYF. The chain is built from TRBV6-5 and TRBJ2-7; 7 nucleotides align to TRBD1. Germline V CDR1 and CDR2: MNHEY, SVGAGI. J gave up 7 bases and V 2 bases, and 5 bases lay outside the gene matches. CDR3 length: 13 residues.

In DNA, the CDR3 is TGTGCCAGCAGCGTGCCAGGGGGCGGAAAGAATGAGCAGTTCTTC. This codes for CASSVPGGGKNEQFF. The chain combines TRBV7-9 with TRBJ2-1; 8 nucleotides match TRBD1. Germline loops: CDR1 SEHNR, CDR2 FQNEAQ (reference sequence). This CDR3 has 15 residues. Trimming took 5 bases from V and 7 from J; bases not matched to a gene: 10.

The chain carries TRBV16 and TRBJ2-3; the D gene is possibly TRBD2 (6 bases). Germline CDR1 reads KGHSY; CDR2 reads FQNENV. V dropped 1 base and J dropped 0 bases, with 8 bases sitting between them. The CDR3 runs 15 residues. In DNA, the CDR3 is TGTGCCAGCAGCCAATGGCGGGAAAGCACAGATACGCAGTATTTT. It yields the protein CASSQWRESTDTQYF. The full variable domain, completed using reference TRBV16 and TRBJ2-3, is GEEVAQTPKHLVRGEGQKAKLYCAPIKGHSYVFWYQQVLKNEFKFLISFQNENVFDETGMPKERFSAKCLPNSPCSLEIQATKLEDSAVYFCASSQWRESTDTQYFGPGTRLTVL.

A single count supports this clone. The CDR3 reads CASSQVPGLAGVEGTDTQYF. In DNA form, the CDR3 reads TGCGCCAGCAGCCAAGTCCCGGGACTAGCGGGAGTAGAGGGCACAGATACGCAGTATTTT. The chain recombines TRBV4-1 with TRBJ2-3; 14 positions agree with TRBD2. This CDR3 has 20 residues. Trimming cost V 1 base and J 1 base; bases outside gene matches: 10. CDR1 and CDR2 (germline): MGHRA, YSYEKL.

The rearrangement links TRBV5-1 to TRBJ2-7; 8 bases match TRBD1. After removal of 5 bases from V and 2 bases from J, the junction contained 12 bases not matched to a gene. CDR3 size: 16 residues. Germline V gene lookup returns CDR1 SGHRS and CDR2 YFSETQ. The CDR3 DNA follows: TGCGCCAGCAGTTCCGGACAGGGTCCACCTACCTACGAGCAGTACTTC. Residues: CASSSGQGPPTYEQYF.

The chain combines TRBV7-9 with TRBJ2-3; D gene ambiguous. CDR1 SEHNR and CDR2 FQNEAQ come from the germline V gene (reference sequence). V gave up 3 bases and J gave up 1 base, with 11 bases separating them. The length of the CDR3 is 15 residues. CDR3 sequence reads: CASSFEMLGTDTQYF. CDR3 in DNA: TGTGCCAGCAGCTTTGAAATGCTAGGCACAGATACGCAGTATTTT. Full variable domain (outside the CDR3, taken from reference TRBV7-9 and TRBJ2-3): DTGVSQNPRHKITKRGQNVTFRCDPISEHNRLYWYRQTLGQGPEFLTYFQNEAQLEKSRLLSDRFSAERPKGSFSTLEIQRTEQGDSAMYLCASSFEMLGTDTQYFGPGTRLTVL.

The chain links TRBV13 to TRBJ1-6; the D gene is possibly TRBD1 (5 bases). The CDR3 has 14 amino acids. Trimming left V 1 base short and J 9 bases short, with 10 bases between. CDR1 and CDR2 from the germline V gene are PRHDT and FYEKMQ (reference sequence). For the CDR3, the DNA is TGTGCCAGCAGCTTAGAGCAGGGCCTTTCACCCCTCCACTTT. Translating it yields CASSLEQGLSPLHF.

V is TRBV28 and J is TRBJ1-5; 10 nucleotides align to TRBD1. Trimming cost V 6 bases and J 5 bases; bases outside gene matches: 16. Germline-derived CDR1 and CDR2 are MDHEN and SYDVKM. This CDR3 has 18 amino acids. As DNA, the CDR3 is TGTGCCAGCAGAAAGCTCCCAGATCGGGACAGGGGATATCAGCCCCAGCATTTT. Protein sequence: CASRKLPDRDRGYQPQHF.